Presented here are 6 T cell receptor beta chains from one specimen sequenced in a study of T-cell reconstitution after alpha-beta-depleted transplantation in children. Unique molecular identifiers were used in preparing the TCRbeta library. TCRdb called the PCR reads again in MiXCR, with one record for every CDR3 protein. Among 700,000 or so distinct CDR3 sequences listed, around 14% were seen once. The source material was PBMCs, sampled before TCRalphabeta/CD19-depleted stem cell transplant. These receptor sequences come from a girl under 10 years old with congenital amegakaryocytic thrombocytopenia, due to receive a stem cell transplant.

This clonotype was seen many times. The J gene is TRBJ2-1, the V gene TRBV10-3; the D is unclear. Trimming left V 0 bases short and J 5 bases short, with 2 bases between. The CDR3 runs to 12 residues. Germline V CDR1 and CDR2: ENHRY, SYGVKD. DNA for the CDR3: TGTGCCATCAGTGAGTCTCACAATGAGCAGTTCTTC. It is translated as CAISESHNEQFF.

This clonotype occurred a few times. The rearrangement links TRBV20-1 to TRBJ2-5; D tentatively reads TRBD1 or TRBD2 (6 bases each). This CDR3 contains 13 residues. V dropped 5 bases and J dropped 1 base, with 11 bases sitting between them. The germline gives CDR1 DFQATT, CDR2 SNEGSKA (reference sequence). This CDR3 is CSAPRGLQETQYF. CDR3 DNA: TGCAGTGCTCCCCGGGGGCTCCAAGAGACCCAGTACTTC.

This clonotype was observed a few times. J is TRBJ2-1 and V is TRBV21-1. TRBV21-1 corresponds to a pseudogene. CDR3 length: 16 amino acids. CDR3 loop: CASSNATSIRHDEQFF. Written as DNA, the CDR3 is TGTGCCAGCAGCAACGCTACCAGTATTAGGCATGATGAGCAGTTCTTC.

This clonotype appeared a single time. Since a much larger clone is just one base distant, this may be a read error. The chain recombines TRBV29-1 with TRBJ2-1, with 7 nucleotides matching TRBD1. CDR3 length: 14 amino acids. CDR1 SQVTM and CDR2 ANQGSEA come from the germline V gene. CDR3 protein: CSVANRGSYNEQLF. The CDR3 DNA is TGCAGCGTTGCTAACAGGGGTTCCTACAATGAGCAGCTCTTC.

CDR3 loop: CSATLAGGPDTQYF. CDR3 DNA sequence: TGCAGTGCGACACTAGCGGGAGGTCCAGATACGCAGTATTTT. V gene TRBV20-1 combines with J gene TRBJ2-3, with 12 bases lining up with TRBD2. The CDR3 runs to 14 residues. Germline V gene lookup returns CDR1 DFQATT and CDR2 SNEGSKA (reference sequence). After removal of 6 bases from V and 4 bases from J, the junction contained 5 bases not matched to a gene.

This clonotype was seen a handful of times. The genes are TRBV13 and TRBJ2-1; D not certain. The CDR3 has 15 amino acids. Trimming took 1 base from V and 3 from J, leaving 10 bases between them. Germline values: CDR1 PRHDT, CDR2 FYEKMQ (reference sequence). This CDR3 reads CASSLEAAIYNEQFF. The CDR3 nucleotides read TGTGCCAGCAGCTTAGAGGCCGCGATCTACAATGAGCAGTTCTTC.